The 28 T cell receptor beta chains below were found in one sample sequenced in a study of CD8 T cells in ankylosing spondylitis. TCRdb processed the 5' RACE reads anew with MiXCR; each CDR3 protein has one entry. Among about 200,000 distinct CDR3 sequences listed, 25% to 30% were seen once. The sample consisted of blood, either unsorted or a sorted T cell fraction (not recorded which). The receptors shown here come from a male donor with ankylosing spondylitis or in good health (not recorded which).

This clonotype was detected many times. The rearrangement uses TRBV7-6 and TRBJ2-7; D gene ambiguous. V was cut by 5 bases and J by 5 bases, with 25 bases left in between. The CDR3 covers 17 residues. Germline V gives CDR1 SGHVS, CDR2 FNYEAQ. DNA of the CDR3: TGTGCCAGCAGCCCCGGGTTGGGCAGGTTAAAGAGGAACGAGCAGTACTTC. This encodes CASSPGLGRLKRNEQYF. The full variable domain, completed using reference TRBV7-6 and TRBJ2-7, is GAGVSQSPRYKVTKRGQDVALRCDPISGHVSLYWYRQALGQGPEFLTYFNYEAQQDKSGLPNDRFSAERPEGSISTLTIQRTEQRDSAMYRCASSPGLGRLKRNEQYFGPGTRLTVT.

This clonotype counts as large. V and J are TRBV5-1 and TRBJ2-3; D might be TRBD1 or TRBD2, each matching 5 bases. This CDR3 has 14 amino acids. V was pared by 3 bases and J by 8 bases, with 16 bases between. Germline values: CDR1 SGHRS, CDR2 YFSETQ. DNA for the CDR3: TGCGCCAGCAGCTCCGGGGCAGACTCTCGTACGCAGTATTTT. This codes for CASSSGADSRTQYF.

This clonotype was recorded at least ten times. V is TRBV6-2 or TRBV6-3 and J is TRBJ2-4; D may be TRBD2 (6 bases). Trimming took 2 bases from V and 9 from J, leaving 11 bases between them. Germline-derived CDR1 and CDR2 are MNHEY and SVGEGT. The CDR3 is made up of 13 amino acids. The CDR3 loop reads CASSYGRAGIQYF. CDR3 DNA: TGTGCCAGCAGTTACGGACGAGCGGGCATTCAGTACTTC.

This clonotype appeared a few times. The chain recombines TRBV20-1 with TRBJ2-1; D remains ambiguous. Trimming pared 4 bases from V and 3 bases from J, leaving 13 bases between. From germline, CDR1 is DFQATT and CDR2 SNEGSKA (reference sequence). The CDR3 loop spans 14 amino acids. The CDR3 region is CSATQNRLYNEQFF. CDR3 bases: TGCAGTGCTACCCAGAATCGACTCTACAATGAGCAGTTCTTC.

This clonotype has a count of ten or more. The chain joins TRBV7-9 to TRBJ2-1; D unclear. Deletions cut 5 bases from V and 0 bases from J, with 17 bases between. The germline gives CDR1 SEHNR, CDR2 FQNEAQ (reference sequence). This CDR3 region has 17 residues. The CDR3 sequence: CASSIKRDWSSYNEQFF. The CDR3 bases are TGTGCCAGCAGCATAAAAAGAGACTGGAGCTCCTACAATGAGCAGTTCTTC.

Note on this clonotype: The germline gene is not matched at one end of the junction; a read error may be the cause. The chain couples TRBV12-3 or TRBV12-4 to TRBJ2-7; 9 bases agree with TRBD2. The CDR3 is 14 amino acids. CDR3 amino acids: CASSIAGDLYEQYF. The CDR3 region has the DNA TGTGCCAGCAGTATAGCGGGAGATCTATACGAGCAGTACTTC.

This clonotype came up many times. CDR3 region: CASSWTVMNTEAFF. The CDR3 DNA is TGCGCCAGCAGCTGGACAGTGATGAACACTGAAGCTTTCTTT. This chain connects TRBV5-1 to TRBJ1-1, with a weak D call TRBD1 (6 bases). CDR1 SGHRS and CDR2 YFSETQ come from the germline V gene. V dropped 3 bases and J dropped 0 bases, with 9 bases sitting between them. CDR3 length: 14 amino acids. Full variable domain (remainder filled in from reference TRBV5-1 and TRBJ1-1): KAGVTQTPRYLIKTRGQQVTLSCSPISGHRSVSWYQQTPGQGLQFLFEYFSETQRNKGNFPGRFSGRQFSNSRSEMNVSTLELGDSALYLCASSWTVMNTEAFFGQGTRLTVV.

This clonotype appeared a single time. CDR3 DNA sequence: TGTGCCACCACAAGAACTAGCGGGAATCACGAGCAGTACTTC. Encoded protein: CATTRTSGNHEQYF. The V and J genes are TRBV7-8 and TRBJ2-7, with 10 bases fitting TRBD2. The ends lost 10 bases at V and 5 bases at J; junction bases unmatched: 11. Germline assignment: CDR1 SGHVS and CDR2 FQNEAQ. The CDR3 contains 14 residues.

This clonotype was seen repeatedly, ten times or more. The genes are TRBV12-3 or TRBV12-4 and TRBJ1-5; no clear D. V shed 6 bases and J shed 6 bases, with 9 bases lying between them. The CDR3 loop spans 12 amino acids. CDR3 sequence (DNA): TGTGCCAGCAGAATAGGGAGTCAGCCCCAGCATTTT. Translating it yields CASRIGSQPQHF.

This clonotype was observed at least ten times. The V and J genes are TRBV11-3 and TRBJ2-7; TRBD2 might be the D (5 bases). CDR3 length: 13 amino acids. Germline V lookup: CDR1 SGHNT, CDR2 YENEEA. V lost 8 bases to trimming and J lost 2 bases, with 13 bases between them. The CDR3 DNA reads as TGTGCCAGCCCACGAACTAGAACCTACGAGCAGTACTTC. It specifies CASPRTRTYEQYF. Using reference TRBV11-3 and TRBJ2-7 for the parts outside the CDR3, the full variable domain is EAGVVQSPRYKIIEKKQPVAFWCNPISGHNTLYWYLQNLGQGPELLIRYENEEAVDDSQLPKDRFSAERLKGVDSTLKIQPAELGDSAVYLCASPRTRTYEQYFGPGTRLTVT.

The chain's CDR3 is CASSLASVNEQFF. The DNA of the CDR3 is TGCGCCAGCAGCTTAGCTAGCGTGAATGAGCAGTTCTTC. The chain combines TRBV5-1 with TRBJ2-1; D may be TRBD2 (6 bases). Per germline, CDR1 SGHRS and CDR2 YFSETQ. CDR3 length: 13 residues. Trimming pared 2 bases from V and 7 bases from J, leaving 10 bases between.

Regarding this clonotype: The germline gene is not matched at one end of the junction; a read error may be the cause. V usage is TRBV7-2 and J usage is TRBJ2-7; D possibly corresponds to TRBD2 (6 bases). CDR1 SGHTA and CDR2 FQGNSA come from the germline V gene. The CDR3 length is 14 residues. The CDR3 DNA reads TGTGCCAGCAGCCGAGGAGGGGCGCAATACGACCAGTACTTC. Amino acids: CASSRGGAQYDQYF. Combining the CDR3 with reference TRBV7-2 and TRBJ2-7 gives the whole variable domain GAGVSQSPSNKVTEKGKDVELRCDPISGHTALYWYRQSLGQGLEFLIYFQGNSAPDKSGLPSDRFSAERTGGSVSTLTIQRTQQEDSAVYLCASSRGGAQYDQYFGPGTRLTVT.

The chain combines TRBV5-5 with TRBJ2-3; 11 bases are a match to TRBD2. V shed 0 bases, J shed 10 bases, and the junction held 7 bases outside the gene matches. Germline assignment: CDR1 SGHKS and CDR2 YYEKEE (reference sequence). This CDR3 contains 15 residues. The CDR3 spells CASSLEVSGRVPQYF. The CDR3 DNA reads TGTGCCAGCAGCTTGGAGGTTAGCGGGAGGGTGCCGCAGTATTTT.

The sample holds many counts of this clonotype. The chain joins TRBV6-5 to TRBJ2-5; weak D call: TRBD2 (6 bases). Germline V lookup: CDR1 MNHEY, CDR2 SVGAGI. Trimming removed 4 bases from V and 5 bases from J, with 14 bases in between. This CDR3 is built from 14 residues. This CDR3 reads CASSLGGGTETQYF. The DNA of the CDR3 is TGTGCCAGCAGTTTGGGTGGGGGGACGGAGACCCAGTACTTC.

This clonotype was observed many times. The chain uses TRBV6-1 and TRBJ1-6, with D tentatively TRBD1 (5 bases). Trimming shortened V by 2 bases and J by 10 bases, and 12 bases separated the two germline ends. Germline CDR1 reads MNHNS; CDR2 reads SASEGT. This CDR3 region has 14 residues. In DNA, the CDR3 is TGTGCCAGCAGTGAATATCCGGGGGGATCACCCCTCCACTTT. Translating gives CASSEYPGGSPLHF.

This clonotype was detected many times. The chain recombines TRBV5-6 with TRBJ2-7, with 11 bases lining up with TRBD2. CDR1 and CDR2 (germline): SGHDT, YYEEEE. The CDR3 totals 17 residues. V lost 2 bases and J lost 5; bases outside the gene matches: 12. The CDR3 DNA sequence: TGTGCCAGCAGCTTAACTAGCGGGAGCGAGGTTCGAAACGAGCAGTACTTC. It codes for CASSLTSGSEVRNEQYF.

This clonotype was recorded many times. V gene TRBV29-1 combines with J gene TRBJ2-7, with D uncertain. The V end was cut by 7 bases, the J end by 2 bases, with 24 bases between. CDR1 is SQVTM and CDR2 is ANQGSEA in the germline V gene. This CDR3 is built from 16 residues. The CDR3 protein is CSALNRITRLTYEQYF. The CDR3 region has the DNA TGCAGCGCCTTGAACAGAATTACCCGCCTTACCTACGAGCAGTACTTC.

There are many counts of this clonotype. This chain joins TRBV6-1 and TRBJ2-1, with D perhaps matching TRBD1 or TRBD2 (5 bases each). With 8 bases removed from V and 8 bases from J, the gap between germline ends came to 19 bases. Looked up from germline, CDR1 is MNHNS and CDR2 is SASEGT. The CDR3 is 14 residues long. The CDR3 is CASLRGVGSYEQFF. The CDR3 DNA reads TGTGCCAGCCTTAGGGGAGTAGGATCCTATGAGCAGTTCTTC.

This clonotype showed up just a few times. The chain links TRBV20-1 to TRBJ1-2; possible D gene TRBD1, 5 bases. This CDR3 is built from 11 residues. Germline V gives CDR1 DFQATT, CDR2 SNEGSKA (reference sequence). V gave up 6 bases and J gave up 11 bases, with 16 bases separating them. CDR3 sequence reads: CSATHIRGYTF. Written as DNA, the CDR3 is TGCAGTGCGACGCATATTCGGGGGTACACCTTC.

This clonotype was counted at least ten times. This rearrangement joins TRBV7-2 to TRBJ2-5; D possibly corresponds to TRBD1 (6 bases). The germline gives CDR1 SGHTA, CDR2 FQGNSA. V lost 1 base to trimming and J lost 5 bases, with 17 bases between them. The CDR3 contains 16 residues. The CDR3 nucleotides are TGTGCCAGCAGCTTAGGCGGCAGGGGAAGGGTGGAGACCCAGTACTTC. Translated: CASSLGGRGRVETQYF.

This clonotype was counted a few times. The V gene is TRBV2, the J gene TRBJ1-6; 9 positions agree with TRBD1. The CDR3 runs 15 residues. The germline gives CDR1 SNHLY, CDR2 FYNNEI. Trimming removed 7 bases from V and 2 bases from J; junction bases left unmatched: 3. The CDR3 DNA follows: TGTGCCAGCAACCGACAGGGGGCCTATAATTCACCCCTCCACTTT. Amino acid sequence: CASNRQGAYNSPLHF.

The V and J genes are TRBV29-1 and TRBJ2-4, with 12 bases aligning to TRBD2. Per germline, CDR1 SQVTM and CDR2 ANQGSEA. Trimming took 5 bases from V and 10 from J; bases not matched to a gene: 6. The CDR3 sequence is 13 residues long. The CDR3: CSVRTSGTLIQYF. CDR3 coding DNA: TGCAGCGTTCGGACTAGCGGGACCCTGATTCAGTACTTC.

This clonotype appeared many times. This chain joins TRBV9 and TRBJ1-4; 9 bases agree with TRBD1. V gave up 4 bases and J gave up 5 bases; unmatched junction bases: 6. CDR3 size: 15 residues. CDR1 is SGDLS, CDR2 YYNGEE, per germline. DNA of the CDR3: TGTGCCAGCAGCACGACCGGGACAGGGAATGAAAAACTGTTTTTT. Amino acid sequence: CASSTTGTGNEKLFF.

The chain carries TRBV6-5 and TRBJ2-4; 7 nucleotides align to TRBD2. Germline V CDR1 and CDR2: MNHEY, SVGAGI. The V gene end was trimmed by 8 bases and the J gene end by 3 bases; junction bases not matched to a gene: 1. The CDR3 is 12 residues long. The CDR3 DNA reads TGTGCCAGCGGGAGGGGCAAAAACATTCAGTACTTC. Its translation is CASGRGKNIQYF.

This clonotype was found a few times. The J gene is TRBJ1-5, the V gene TRBV20-1, with D maybe TRBD1 (6 bases). Trimming pared 6 bases from V and 0 bases from J, leaving 12 bases between. CDR1 DFQATT and CDR2 SNEGSKA come from the germline V gene (reference sequence). The CDR3 sequence is 14 residues long. CDR3 protein: CSADTGYSNQPQHF. For the CDR3, the DNA is TGCAGTGCCGATACAGGGTATAGCAATCAGCCCCAGCATTTT.

This clonotype has a count of ten or more. The CDR3 nucleotides read TGCAGTGCTAGGGCGCCAGGGACGGCGAGCTCCTACGAGCAGTACTTC. This translates into CSARAPGTASSYEQYF. The rearrangement links TRBV20-1 to TRBJ2-7; D is possibly TRBD1 or TRBD2 (5 bases each). Germline V gene sequence: CDR1 DFQATT, CDR2 SNEGSKA (reference sequence). This CDR3 spans 16 amino acids. Deletions cut 3 bases from V and 0 bases from J, with 18 bases between.

A few counts support this clonotype. The CDR3 sequence: CASSLGQGYEQFF. CDR3 sequence (DNA): TGTGCCAGCAGCTTGGGACAGGGGTACGAGCAGTTCTTC. The chain recombines TRBV7-9 with TRBJ2-1, with 10 bases identical to TRBD1. In germline, CDR1 is SEHNR, CDR2 FQNEAQ (reference sequence). The CDR3 runs 13 residues. V was clipped by 3 bases and J by 10 bases; unmatched bases: 3.

V and J are TRBV6-6 and TRBJ2-7, with D unclear. Germline values: CDR1 MNHNY, CDR2 SVGAGI (reference sequence). The CDR3 consists of 13 residues. Trimming cost V 6 bases and J 11 bases, with 20 bases left between them. The CDR3 DNA reads TGTGCCAGCAGCGGTCCTGGAGAACCTGCGGAGTACTTC. This encodes CASSGPGEPAEYF.